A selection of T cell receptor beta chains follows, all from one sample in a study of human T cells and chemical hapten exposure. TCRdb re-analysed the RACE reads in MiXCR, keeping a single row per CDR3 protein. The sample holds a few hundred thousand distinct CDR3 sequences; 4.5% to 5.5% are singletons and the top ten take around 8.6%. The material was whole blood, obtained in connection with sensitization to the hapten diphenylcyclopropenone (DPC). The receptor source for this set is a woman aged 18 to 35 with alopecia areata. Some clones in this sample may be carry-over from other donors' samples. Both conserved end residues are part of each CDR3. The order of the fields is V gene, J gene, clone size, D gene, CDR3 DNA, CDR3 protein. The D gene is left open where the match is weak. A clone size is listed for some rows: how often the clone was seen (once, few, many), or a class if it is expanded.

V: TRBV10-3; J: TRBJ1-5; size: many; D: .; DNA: TGTGCCATCAGTGCGGGGATGGAACAGCCCCAGCATTTT; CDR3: CAISAGMEQPQHF
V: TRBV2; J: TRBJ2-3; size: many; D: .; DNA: TGTGCCAGCAGACAGACAGAGTCGCCAGATACGCAGTATTTT; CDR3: CASRQTESPDTQYF
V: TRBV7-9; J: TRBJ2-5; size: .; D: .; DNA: TGTGCCAGCAGCCCCACCCCGGCAGGGGTGGAAGAGACCCAGTACTTC; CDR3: CASSPTPAGVEETQYF
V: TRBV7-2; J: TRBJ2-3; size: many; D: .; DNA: TGTGCCAGCAGCCCCCGTAGGACTGGCACAGATACGCAGTATTTT; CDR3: CASSPRRTGTDTQYF
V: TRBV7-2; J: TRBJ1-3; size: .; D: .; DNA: TGTGCCAGCAGCTTGTCGGGGGTGGCGGGAAACACCATATATTTT; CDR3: CASSLSGVAGNTIYF
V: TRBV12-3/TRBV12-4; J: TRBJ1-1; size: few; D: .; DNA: TGTGCCAGCAGTCCGGAGGGGGGGACTGAAGCTTTCTTT; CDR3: CASSPEGGTEAFF
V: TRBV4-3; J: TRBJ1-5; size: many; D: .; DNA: TGCGCCAGCAGCCAAGAGCGAGATCAGCCCCAGCATTTT; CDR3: CASSQERDQPQHF
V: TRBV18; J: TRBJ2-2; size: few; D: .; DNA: TGTGCCAGCTCACCGGAAGGCGGGGAGCTGTTTTTT; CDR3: CASSPEGGELFF
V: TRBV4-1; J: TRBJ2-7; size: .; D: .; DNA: TGCACCAGCAGCCAATGGTCGGGGACTCATTACGAGCAGTACTTC; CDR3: CTSSQWSGTHYEQYF
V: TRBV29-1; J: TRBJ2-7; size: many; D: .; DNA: TGCAGCGTTGCAGACGGGACCTACGAGCAGTACTTC; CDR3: CSVADGTYEQYF
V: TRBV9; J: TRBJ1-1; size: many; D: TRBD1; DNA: TGTGCCAGCAGCACGGGGACAGACTCTGAAGCTTTCTTT; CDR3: CASSTGTDSEAFF
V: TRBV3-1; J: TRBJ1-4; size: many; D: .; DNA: TGTGCCAGCAGCCAACGCCCTGACAAGGTAGTCGTTAATGAAAAACTGTTTTTT; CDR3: CASSQRPDKVVVNEKLFF
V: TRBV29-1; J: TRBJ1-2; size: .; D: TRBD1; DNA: TGCAGCGTTGAAGATTCGGCCCGGGACAGGGTTCGCTACACCTTC; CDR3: CSVEDSARDRVRYTF
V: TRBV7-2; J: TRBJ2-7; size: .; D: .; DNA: TGTGCCAGCAGCCCAGGACGGGTCTCCTACGAGCAGTACTTC; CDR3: CASSPGRVSYEQYF
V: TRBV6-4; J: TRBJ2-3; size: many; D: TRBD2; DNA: TGTGCCAGCAGTGACTCAGCGGGGGACACAGATACGCAGTATTTT; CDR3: CASSDSAGDTDTQYF
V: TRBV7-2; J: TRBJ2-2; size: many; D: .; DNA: TGTGCCAGCAGCTTATGGTCCGGGGAGCTGTTTTTT; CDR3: CASSLWSGELFF
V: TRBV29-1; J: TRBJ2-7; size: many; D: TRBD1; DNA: TGCAGCGTTGTCACAGGGGGGACCTACGAGCAGTACTTC; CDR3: CSVVTGGTYEQYF
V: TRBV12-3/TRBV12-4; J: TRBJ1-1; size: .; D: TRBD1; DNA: TGTGCCAGCAGTGCCGGGGACAGGGGGTTCACTGAAGCTTTCTTT; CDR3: CASSAGDRGFTEAFF
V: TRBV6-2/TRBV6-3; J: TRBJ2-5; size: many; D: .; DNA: TGTGCCAGCCGCGGGACAGCCCAAGAGACCCAGTACTTC; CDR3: CASRGTAQETQYF
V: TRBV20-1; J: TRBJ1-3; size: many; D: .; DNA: TGCAGTGCTTCTTCTACCTCTGGAAACACCATATATTTT; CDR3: CSASSTSGNTIYF
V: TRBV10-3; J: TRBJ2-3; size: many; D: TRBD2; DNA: TGTGCCATCAGTGAGTCGACTAGCGGGGGGGCCACGCAGTATTTT; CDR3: CAISESTSGGATQYF
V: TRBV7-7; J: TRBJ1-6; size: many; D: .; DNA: TGTGCTAGCAGCTTATGGCCGAACGGGCCGCCGAGGAATTCACCCCTCCACTTT; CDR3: CASSLWPNGPPRNSPLHF
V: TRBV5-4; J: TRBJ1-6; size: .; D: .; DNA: TGTGCCAGCAGCCCAACGGGACCCATGGGCCTCGGCCACTTT; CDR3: CASSPTGPMGLGHF
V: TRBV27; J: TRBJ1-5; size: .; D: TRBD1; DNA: TGTGCCAGCAGCCGGGGACAGCTAAATCAGCCCCAGCATTTT; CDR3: CASSRGQLNQPQHF
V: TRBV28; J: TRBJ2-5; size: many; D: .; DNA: TGTGCCAGCAGTTTAGTATATGGTGGGGGAGAGACCCAGTACTTC; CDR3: CASSLVYGGGETQYF
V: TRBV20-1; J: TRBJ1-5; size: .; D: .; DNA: TGCAGTGCGATCCCGTTCAGCGGTCAGCCCCAGCATTTT; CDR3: CSAIPFSGQPQHF
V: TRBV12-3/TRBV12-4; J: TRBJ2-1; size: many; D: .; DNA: TGTGCCAGCAACCTTAGGTTACGGGGGTTGTATCACAGTGAAAATGAGCAGTTCTTC; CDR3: CASNLRLRGLYHSENEQFF
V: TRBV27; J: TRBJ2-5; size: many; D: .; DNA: TGTGCCAGCAGTTTAGTACTCCAGGGAACCCAGTACTTC; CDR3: CASSLVLQGTQYF
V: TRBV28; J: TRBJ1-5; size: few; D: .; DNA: TGTGCCAGCAGCACCGAGGGGTTAACTAGCAATCAGCCCCAGCATTTT; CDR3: CASSTEGLTSNQPQHF
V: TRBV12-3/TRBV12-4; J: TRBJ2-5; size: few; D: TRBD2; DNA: TGTGCCAGCAGATTAGCGGGGGGGCCATTCGAGACCCAGTACTTC; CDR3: CASRLAGGPFETQYF
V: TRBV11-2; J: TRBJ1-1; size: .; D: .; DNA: TGTGCCAGCAGCCGAGTAGGGGGTACTGAAGCTTTCTTT; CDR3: CASSRVGGTEAFF
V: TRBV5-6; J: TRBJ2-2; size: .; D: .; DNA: TGTGCCAGCAGCTTACGAGGGGGATCGGACACCGGGGAGCTGTTTTTT; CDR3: CASSLRGGSDTGELFF
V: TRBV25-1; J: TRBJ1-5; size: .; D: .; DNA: TGTGCCAGCAACCGGGTGGCGAGCAATCAGCCCCAGCATTTT; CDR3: CASNRVASNQPQHF
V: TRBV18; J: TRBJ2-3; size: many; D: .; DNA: TGTGCCAGCAGCCCCCCGGGCACAGATACGCAGTATTTT; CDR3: CASSPPGTDTQYF
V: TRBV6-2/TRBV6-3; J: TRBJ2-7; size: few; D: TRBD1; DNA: TGTGCCAGCAGTATCCCCCGGGACAGGAAAAACGAGCAGTACTTC; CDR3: CASSIPRDRKNEQYF
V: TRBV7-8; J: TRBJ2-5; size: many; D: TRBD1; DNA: TGTGCCAGCAGCCCAGGGGGTAAGACCCAGTACTTC; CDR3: CASSPGGKTQYF
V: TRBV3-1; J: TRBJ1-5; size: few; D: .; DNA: TGTGCCAGCAGCCAAGATCAGCAGCCCCAGCATTTT; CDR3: CASSQDQQPQHF
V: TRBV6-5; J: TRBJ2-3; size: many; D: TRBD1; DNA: TGTGCCAGCAGTAGGGGGACAGACACAGATACGCAGTATTTT; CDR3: CASSRGTDTDTQYF
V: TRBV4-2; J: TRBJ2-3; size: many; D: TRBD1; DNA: TGTGCCAGCAGCCATCCGTTGTGGGACAGGGGTGCAGATACGCAGTATTTT; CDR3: CASSHPLWDRGADTQYF
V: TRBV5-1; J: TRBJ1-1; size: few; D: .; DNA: TGCGCCAGCAGCCATCTTATGGACAGCATGAACACTGAAGCTTTCTTT; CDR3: CASSHLMDSMNTEAFF
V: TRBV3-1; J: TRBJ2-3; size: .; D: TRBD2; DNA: TGTGCCAGCAGCCATAGGGAACGGGGGGGCCTGGGTACGCAGTATTTT; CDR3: CASSHRERGGLGTQYF
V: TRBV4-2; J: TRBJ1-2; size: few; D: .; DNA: TGTGCCAGCAGCCAAGATCAGGGGCTTAGCTATGGCTACACCTTC; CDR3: CASSQDQGLSYGYTF
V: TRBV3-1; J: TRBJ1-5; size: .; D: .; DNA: TGTGCCAGCAGCCAAGATTCTATGCAGCCCCAGCATTTT; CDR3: CASSQDSMQPQHF
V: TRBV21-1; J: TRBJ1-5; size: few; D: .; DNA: TGTGCCAGCAGCAAAGCTTTGTTGAAACAGGGGGGGGATCAGCCCCAGCATTTT; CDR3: CASSKALLKQGGDQPQHF